One sample yielded the 5 T cell receptor beta chains listed below, sequenced in a study of beta chain features in type 1 diabetes. Points from the study as a whole: TCRB CDR3 length was moderately but significantly reduced in all four CD4+ subsets of Type 1 diabetes patients.

No antigen is known for these receptors. Sequenced material consisted of expressed TCRB transcripts (all of the isolated RNA was reverse transcribed). The repertoire was sequenced with immunoSEQ multiplex PCR; TCRdb's copy has only in-frame clones and lacks some. The data hold over 600,000 clones, with over 10% observed a single time. The sequenced sample was naive CD4+ T cells from blood. The receptors derive from a man aged 25-40 years with type 1 diabetes.

The chain employs TRBV7-2 and TRBJ2-5; D unclear. The CDR3 is made up of 14 amino acids. Germline V gene sequence: CDR1 SGHTA, CDR2 FQGNSA. V was cut by 5 bases and J by 5 bases, with 15 bases left in between. The CDR3 DNA sequence: TGTGCCAGCAGCCCCAGAAGAGGCCAGGAGACCCAGTACTTC. It encodes CASSPRRGQETQYF.

This clone showed up just a few times. One junction end disagrees with the germline gene, perhaps due to a read error. J is TRBJ1-4 and V is TRBV2; D unclear. This CDR3 is 13 amino acids long. Germline CDR1 is SNHLY and CDR2 is FYNNEI. In nucleotides, the CDR3 is TGTGCCAGCAGTGAAAGGTTCTACGAAAACCTGTTTTTT. Protein product: CASSERFYENLFF.

The sample holds a few counts of this clone. V usage is TRBV30 and J usage is TRBJ2-4; D unclear. The germline CDR1 and CDR2 sequences are GTSNPN and SVGIG (reference sequence). V lost 0 bases, J lost 0 bases, and 9 bases lay in between. The CDR3 loop spans 15 amino acids. The CDR3 nucleotides read TGTGCCTGGAGTGTACTCAGTCTAGCCAAAAACATTCAGTACTTC. It is translated as CAWSVLSLAKNIQYF.

This chain links TRBV6-5 with TRBJ2-6; D unclear. CDR1 and CDR2 (germline): MNHEY, SVGAGI. This CDR3 contains 15 residues. V was trimmed by 6 bases and J by 4 bases, leaving 13 bases between them. The CDR3 is CASRQVAVGANVLTF. The DNA for the CDR3 is TGTGCCAGCAGGCAGGTCGCCGTCGGGGCCAACGTCCTGACTTTC.

This chain joins TRBV11-3 and TRBJ2-3; 7 nucleotides match TRBD2. In germline, CDR1 is SGHNT, CDR2 YENEEA. The trim removed 8 bases at V and 0 bases at J, leaving 11 bases unmatched. The CDR3 loop spans 16 amino acids. The CDR3 loop is CASVARAGPSTDTQYF. The CDR3 bases are TGTGCCAGCGTGGCTCGAGCGGGGCCCAGCACAGATACGCAGTATTTT.